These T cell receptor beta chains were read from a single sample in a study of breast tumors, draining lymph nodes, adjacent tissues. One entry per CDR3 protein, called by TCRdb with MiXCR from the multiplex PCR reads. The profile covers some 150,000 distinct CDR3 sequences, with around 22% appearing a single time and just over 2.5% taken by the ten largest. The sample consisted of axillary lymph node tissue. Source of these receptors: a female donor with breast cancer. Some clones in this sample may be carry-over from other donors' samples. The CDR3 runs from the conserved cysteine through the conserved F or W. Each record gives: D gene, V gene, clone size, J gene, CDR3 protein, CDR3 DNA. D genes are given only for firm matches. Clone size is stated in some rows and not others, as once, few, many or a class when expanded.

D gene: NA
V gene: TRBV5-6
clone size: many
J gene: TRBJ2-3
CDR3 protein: CASSLASVVSTDTQYF
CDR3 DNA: TGTGCCAGCAGCTTGGCTAGCGTCGTAAGCACAGATACGCAGTATTTT

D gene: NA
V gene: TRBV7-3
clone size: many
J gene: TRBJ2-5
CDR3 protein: CASSPGADQETQYF
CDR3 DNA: TGTGCCAGCAGCCCCGGGGCCGACCAAGAGACCCAGTACTTC

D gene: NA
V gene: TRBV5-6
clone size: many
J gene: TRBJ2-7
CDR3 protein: CASSLDPGGYEQYF
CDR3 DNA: TGTGCCAGCAGCTTGGACCCTGGTGGCTACGAGCAGTACTTC

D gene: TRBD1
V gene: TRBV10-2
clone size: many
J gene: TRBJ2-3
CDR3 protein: CASREYSGTGDRDTQYF
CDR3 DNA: TGCGCCAGCAGAGAATACTCCGGGACAGGGGATCGAGATACGCAGTATTTT

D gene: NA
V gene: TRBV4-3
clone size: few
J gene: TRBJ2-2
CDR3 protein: CASSQEMRMAGGGELFF
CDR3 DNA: TGCGCCAGCAGCCAAGAGATGAGAATGGCCGGGGGCGGGGAGCTGTTTTTT

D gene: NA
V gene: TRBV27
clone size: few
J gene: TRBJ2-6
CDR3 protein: CASSLNPGLRVANVLTF
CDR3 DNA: TGTGCCAGCAGTTTAAACCCCGGGCTCAGAGTGGCCAACGTCCTGACTTTC

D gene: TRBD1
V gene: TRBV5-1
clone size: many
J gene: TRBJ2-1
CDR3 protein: CASSRPKWTGEGVNEQFF
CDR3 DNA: TGCGCCAGCAGCCGCCCGAAATGGACAGGGGAAGGGGTCAATGAGCAGTTCTTC

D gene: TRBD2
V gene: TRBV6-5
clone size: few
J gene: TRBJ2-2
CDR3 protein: CASKGGGYTGELFF
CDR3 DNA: TGTGCCAGCAAGGGCGGGGGATACACCGGGGAGCTGTTTTTT

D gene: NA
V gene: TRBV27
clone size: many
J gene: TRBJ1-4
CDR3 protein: CASSLSTATNEKLFF
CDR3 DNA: TGTGCCAGCAGTTTATCGACAGCAACTAATGAAAAACTGTTTTTT

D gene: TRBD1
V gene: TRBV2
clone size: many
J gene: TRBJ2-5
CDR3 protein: CASSEVTGRRETQYF
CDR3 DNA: TGTGCCAGCAGTGAAGTGACAGGGCGACGAGAGACCCAGTACTTC

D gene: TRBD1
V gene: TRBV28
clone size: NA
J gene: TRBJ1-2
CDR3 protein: CASSFGQGYGYTF
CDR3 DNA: TGTGCCAGCAGTTTTGGACAGGGGTATGGCTACACCTTC

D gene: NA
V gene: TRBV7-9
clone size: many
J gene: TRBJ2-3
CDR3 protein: CASSFTGMDTQYF
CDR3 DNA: TGTGCCAGCAGCTTCACAGGGATGGATACGCAGTATTTT

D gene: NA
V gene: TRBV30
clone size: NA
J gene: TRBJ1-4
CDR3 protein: CAWRGRTNEKLFF
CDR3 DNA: TGTGCCTGGAGAGGTCGGACCAACGAAAAACTGTTTTTT

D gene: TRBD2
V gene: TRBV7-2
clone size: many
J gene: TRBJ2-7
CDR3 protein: CASSLSRLAGPYEQYF
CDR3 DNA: TGTGCCAGCAGCCTCTCCCGACTAGCGGGGCCCTACGAGCAGTACTTC

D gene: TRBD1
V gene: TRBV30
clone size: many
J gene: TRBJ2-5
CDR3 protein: CAWSVTGEQTQYF
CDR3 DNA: TGTGCCTGGAGTGTAACAGGGGAACAGACCCAGTACTTC

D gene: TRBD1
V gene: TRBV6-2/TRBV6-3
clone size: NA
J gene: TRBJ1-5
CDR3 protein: CASSSPGGPWQPQHF
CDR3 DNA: TGTGCCAGCAGTTCGCCAGGGGGTCCCTGGCAGCCCCAGCATTTT

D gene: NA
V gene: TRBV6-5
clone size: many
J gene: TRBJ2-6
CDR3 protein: CASSPRGTGANVLTF
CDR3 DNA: TGTGCCAGCAGTCCTAGGGGGACTGGGGCCAACGTCCTGACTTTC

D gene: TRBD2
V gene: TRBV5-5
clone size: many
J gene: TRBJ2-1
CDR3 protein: CASFSGNGYNEQFF
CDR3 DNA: TGTGCCAGCTTCAGCGGGAATGGTTACAATGAGCAGTTCTTC

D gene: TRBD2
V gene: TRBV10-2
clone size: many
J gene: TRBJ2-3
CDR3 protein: CASTAGARTDTQYF
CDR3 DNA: TGCGCCAGCACGGCGGGAGCCCGCACAGATACGCAGTATTTT

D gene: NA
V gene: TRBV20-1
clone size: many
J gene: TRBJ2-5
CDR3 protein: CSAGAPRDWSSETQYF
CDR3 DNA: TGCAGTGCTGGGGCCCCGCGGGACTGGAGCTCAGAGACCCAGTACTTC

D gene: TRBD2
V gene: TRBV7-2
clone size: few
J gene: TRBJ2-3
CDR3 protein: CASTISGATTDTQYF
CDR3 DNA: TGTGCCAGCACCATTAGCGGGGCAACCACAGATACGCAGTATTTT

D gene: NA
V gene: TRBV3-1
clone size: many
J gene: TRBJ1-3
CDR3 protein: CASSPSVSGNTIYF
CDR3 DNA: TGTGCCAGCAGCCCCAGTGTTTCTGGAAACACCATATATTTT

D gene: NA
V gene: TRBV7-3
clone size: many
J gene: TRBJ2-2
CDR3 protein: CASSPPYTGELFF
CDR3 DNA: TGTGCCAGCAGCCCGCCTTACACCGGGGAGCTGTTTTTT

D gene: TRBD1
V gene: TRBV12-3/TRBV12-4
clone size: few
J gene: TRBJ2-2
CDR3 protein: CASSLSQGALSTGELFF
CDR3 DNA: TGTGCCAGCAGTTTATCCCAGGGGGCCCTTAGCACCGGGGAGCTGTTTTTT

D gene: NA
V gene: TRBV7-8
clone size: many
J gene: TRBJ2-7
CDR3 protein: CASSLAPGEQYF
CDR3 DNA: TGTGCCAGCAGCTTAGCGCCTGGCGAGCAGTACTTC

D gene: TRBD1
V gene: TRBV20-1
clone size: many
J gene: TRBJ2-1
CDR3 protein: CSARGTGGNEQFF
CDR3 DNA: TGCAGTGCTAGAGGGACAGGGGGCAATGAGCAGTTCTTC

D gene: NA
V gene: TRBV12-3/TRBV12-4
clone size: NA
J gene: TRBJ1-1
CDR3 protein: CASSPRNTEAFF
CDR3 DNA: TGTGCCAGCAGTCCTCGAAACACTGAAGCTTTCTTT

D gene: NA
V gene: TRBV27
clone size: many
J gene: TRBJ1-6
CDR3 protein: CASRDSSYNSPLHF
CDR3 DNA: TGTGCCAGCAGGGACAGCTCCTATAATTCACCCCTCCACTTT

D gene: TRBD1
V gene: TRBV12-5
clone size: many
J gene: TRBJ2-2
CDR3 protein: CASGPDRAGELFF
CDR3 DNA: TGTGCTAGTGGTCCCGACAGGGCCGGGGAGCTGTTTTTT

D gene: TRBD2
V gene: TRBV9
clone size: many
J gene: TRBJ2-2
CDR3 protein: CASRKREGPGELFF
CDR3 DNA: TGTGCCAGCAGAAAGAGGGAGGGCCCCGGGGAGCTGTTTTTT

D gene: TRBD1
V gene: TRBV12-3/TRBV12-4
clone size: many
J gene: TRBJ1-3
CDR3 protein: CASSFGTDSGNTIYF
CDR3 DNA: TGTGCCAGCAGTTTTGGGACAGACTCTGGAAACACCATATATTTT

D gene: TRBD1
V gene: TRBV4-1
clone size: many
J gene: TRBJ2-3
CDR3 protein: CASADRGDATDTQYF
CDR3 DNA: TGCGCCAGCGCAGACAGGGGAGATGCCACAGATACGCAGTATTTT

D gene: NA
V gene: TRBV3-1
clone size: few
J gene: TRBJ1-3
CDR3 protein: CASWGPGNTIYF
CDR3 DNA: TGTGCCAGCTGGGGACCTGGAAACACCATATATTTT

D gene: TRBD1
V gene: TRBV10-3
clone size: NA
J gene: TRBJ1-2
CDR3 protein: CAISDYSRTGGDYGYTF
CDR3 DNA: TGTGCCATCAGTGATTATAGTCGGACAGGGGGCGATTATGGCTACACCTTC

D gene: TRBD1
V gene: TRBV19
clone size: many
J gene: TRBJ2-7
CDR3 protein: CASSMALTGGFREQYF
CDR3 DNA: TGTGCCAGTAGTATGGCCCTGACAGGGGGCTTTCGTGAGCAGTACTTC

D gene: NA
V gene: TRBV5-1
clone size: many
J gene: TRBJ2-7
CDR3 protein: CASSLGTVSSYEQYF
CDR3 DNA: TGCGCCAGCAGCTTGGGGACAGTGAGCTCCTACGAGCAGTACTTC

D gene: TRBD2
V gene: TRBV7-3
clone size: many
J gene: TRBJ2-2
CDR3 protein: CASSQTGGGTGELFF
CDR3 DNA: TGTGCCAGCAGTCAAACGGGGGGAGGGACCGGGGAGCTGTTTTTT

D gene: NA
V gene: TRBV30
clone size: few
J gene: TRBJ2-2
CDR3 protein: CAWSVPPGELFF
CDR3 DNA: TGTGCCTGGAGTGTACCCCCCGGGGAGCTGTTTTTT

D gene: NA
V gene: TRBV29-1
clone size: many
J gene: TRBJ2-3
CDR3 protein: CSVEKGTDTQYF
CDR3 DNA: TGCAGCGTTGAAAAGGGGACAGATACGCAGTATTTT

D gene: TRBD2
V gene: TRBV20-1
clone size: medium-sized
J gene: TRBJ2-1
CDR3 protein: CSARRTSGRSSYNEQFF
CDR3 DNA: TGCAGTGCTAGAAGGACTAGCGGGAGAAGCTCCTACAATGAGCAGTTCTTC

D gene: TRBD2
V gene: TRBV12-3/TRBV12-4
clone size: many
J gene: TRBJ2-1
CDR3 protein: CASTQGTSGRVGNEQFF
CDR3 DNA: TGTGCCAGCACCCAAGGGACTAGCGGGAGGGTGGGCAATGAGCAGTTCTTC

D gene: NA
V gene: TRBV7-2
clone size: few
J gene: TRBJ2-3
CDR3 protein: CASSSATTSTDTQYF
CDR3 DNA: TGTGCCAGCAGCTCAGCTACTACTAGCACAGATACGCAGTATTTT

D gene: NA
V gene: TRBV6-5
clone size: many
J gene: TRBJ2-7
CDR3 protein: CASSYSRGYEQYF
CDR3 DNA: TGTGCCAGCAGTTACTCCCGCGGCTACGAGCAGTACTTC

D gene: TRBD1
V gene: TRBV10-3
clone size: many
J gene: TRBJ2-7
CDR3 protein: CAISYQGAGEQYF
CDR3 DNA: TGTGCCATCAGTTATCAGGGGGCGGGCGAGCAGTACTTC

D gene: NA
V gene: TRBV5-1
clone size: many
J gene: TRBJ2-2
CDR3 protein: CASSLDLATGELFF
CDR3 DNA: TGCGCCAGCAGCTTGGATCTAGCCACCGGGGAGCTGTTTTTT

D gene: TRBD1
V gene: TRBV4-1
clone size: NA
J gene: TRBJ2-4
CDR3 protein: CASSQTTGGSDIQYF
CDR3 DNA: TGCGCCAGCAGCCAAACAACAGGGGGCAGCGACATCCAGTACTTC

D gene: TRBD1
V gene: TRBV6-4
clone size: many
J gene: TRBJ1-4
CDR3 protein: CASSSNLDRGIGDEKLFF
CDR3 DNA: TGTGCCAGCAGTTCAAACTTGGACAGGGGGATAGGGGATGAAAAACTGTTTTTT

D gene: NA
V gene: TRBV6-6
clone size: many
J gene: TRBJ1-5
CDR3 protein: CASREQGAFNQPQHF
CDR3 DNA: TGTGCCAGCAGAGAACAGGGCGCCTTCAATCAGCCCCAGCATTTT

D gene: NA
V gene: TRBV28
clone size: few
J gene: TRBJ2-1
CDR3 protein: CAGQRDRNNEQFF
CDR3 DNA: TGTGCCGGCCAGCGGGACAGGAACAATGAGCAGTTCTTC

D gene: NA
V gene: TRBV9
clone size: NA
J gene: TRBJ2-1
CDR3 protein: CASSVYPSVRFF
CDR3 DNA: TGTGCCAGCAGCGTGTATCCTAGCGTCAGGTTCTTC

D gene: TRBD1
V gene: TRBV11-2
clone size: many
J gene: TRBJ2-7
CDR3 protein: CASSLPGQGSYEQYF
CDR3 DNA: TGTGCCAGCAGCTTGCCGGGACAGGGGTCGTACGAGCAGTACTTC

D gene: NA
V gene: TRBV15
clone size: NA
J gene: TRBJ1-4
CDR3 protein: CATSRRRGAGTNEKLFF
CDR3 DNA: TGTGCCACCAGCAGAAGAAGAGGCGCGGGGACTAATGAAAAACTGTTTTTT